Following are 7 T cell receptor beta chains from one sample sequenced in a study of CD8 T cells in Susac syndrome. Reverse transcription of about 0.5 to 1 ug RNA used random hexamers. TCRdb analysed the immunoSEQ multiplex PCR reads with MiXCR anew, one entry per CDR3 protein. Of roughly 300,000 distinct CDR3 sequences listed, roughly 81% are singletons. What was sequenced was CD8+ T cells from PBMCs. These receptors all stem from a human donor with multiple sclerosis.

This clonotype is a singleton in its sample. The V gene is TRBV9, the J gene TRBJ2-1; 9 nucleotides match TRBD2. The ends lost 0 bases at V and 6 bases at J; junction bases unmatched: 4. The CDR3 has 15 amino acids. In germline, CDR1 is SGDLS, CDR2 YYNGEE. The CDR3 DNA sequence: TGTGCCAGCAGCGTAGGGGGCGGGAGGGCCAATGAGCAGTTCTTC. It yields the protein CASSVGGGRANEQFF.

This clonotype has a handful of counts. The chain joins TRBV4-2 to TRBJ1-5; D gene unclear. Trimming removed 4 bases from V and 0 bases from J, with 4 bases in between. The germline CDR1 and CDR2 sequences are LGHNA and YNFKEQ. The CDR3 consists of 13 residues. The CDR3 DNA is TGTGCCAGCAGCCCGACTAGCAATCAGCCCCAGCATTTT. Its protein product is CASSPTSNQPQHF.

The chain couples TRBV5-1 to TRBJ2-7, with 8 bases identical to TRBD2. With 0 bases clipped from V and 6 bases from J, the junction kept 2 bases outside the gene matches. The CDR3 covers 13 residues. Germline V gives CDR1 SGHRS, CDR2 YFSETQ. The CDR3 region is CASSLGTSREQYF. The CDR3 nucleotides read TGCGCCAGCAGCTTGGGGACTAGCCGCGAGCAGTACTTC. The full variable domain, rest sourced from reference TRBV5-1 and TRBJ2-7, is KAGVTQTPRYLIKTRGQQVTLSCSPISGHRSVSWYQQTPGQGLQFLFEYFSETQRNKGNFPGRFSGRQFSNSRSEMNVSTLELGDSALYLCASSLGTSREQYFGPGTRLTVT.

This clonotype turned up a few times. The rearrangement uses TRBV6-5 and TRBJ2-1; no clear D gene. This CDR3 comprises 12 residues. Germline V gives CDR1 MNHEY, CDR2 SVGAGI. Trimming removed 6 bases from V and 7 bases from J, with 10 bases in between. Written as DNA, the CDR3 is TGTGCCAGCAGACCAGTCGAGAATGAGCAGTTCTTC. This gives the protein CASRPVENEQFF.

The genes are TRBV9 and TRBJ1-2; 7 bases match TRBD1. Germline V gene sequence: CDR1 SGDLS, CDR2 YYNGEE. This CDR3 contains 15 residues. V dropped 0 bases and J dropped 3; count of bases not matched to a gene: 5. CDR3 in amino acids: CASSVASGGDYGYTF. CDR3 DNA: TGTGCCAGCAGCGTAGCGTCAGGGGGGGACTATGGCTACACCTTC.

The V call is TRBV20-1, the J call TRBJ1-1; no reliable D call. The CDR3 has 12 amino acids. The germline gives CDR1 DFQATT, CDR2 SNEGSKA (reference sequence). The V gene lost 6 bases and the J gene lost 1 base, with 9 bases spanning the gap. CDR3 sequence: CSAVRGNTEAFF. DNA for the CDR3: TGCAGTGCCGTCCGGGGGAACACTGAAGCTTTCTTT.

The J gene is TRBJ2-6, the V gene TRBV28; no clear D. The V end was cut by 6 bases, the J end by 1 base, with 13 bases between. CDR1 MDHEN and CDR2 SYDVKM come from the germline V gene. CDR3 length: 16 amino acids. The DNA for the CDR3 is TGTGCCAGCAGCTCCCCGCGTGAATCTGGGGCCAACGTCCTGACTTTC. Encoded protein: CASSSPRESGANVLTF.